This is a list of T cell receptor beta chains from one sample in a study of T-cell reconstitution after alpha-beta-depleted transplantation in children. TCRdb re-analysed the PCR reads in MiXCR, keeping a single row per CDR3 protein. The table has some 300,000 distinct CDR3 sequences, 10% seen once; the top ten hold 7% to 9.5%. The sample consisted of PBMCs, taken before TCRalphabeta/CD19-depleted stem cell transplant. The receptors come from a boy under two years old with acute myeloid leukemia, due to receive a stem cell transplant. Both conserved end residues are part of each CDR3. Fields, in order: CDR3 DNA, CDR3 protein, V gene, D gene, clone size, J gene. The D gene is left open where the match is weak. Clone size appears in some rows only: once, few, many, or a class for an expanded clone.

TGTGCCAGCTCGCCTGACAGGAGGAGGTACCAAGAGACCCAGTACTTC | CASSPDRRRYQETQYF | TRBV18 | . | many | TRBJ2-5
TGTGCCAGCAGCTTCGGAGGAGGGCACAATGAGCAGTTCTTC | CASSFGGGHNEQFF | TRBV7-3 | . | many | TRBJ2-1
TGTGCCAGCAGCGGCACAGGGGGGAGGATACGCCTCGGTGAGCCCCAGCATTTT | CASSGTGGRIRLGEPQHF | TRBV28 | TRBD1 | many | TRBJ1-5
TGTGCCAGCAGGAAGATACAGGGGGCGACGAACACTGAAGCTTTCTTT | CASRKIQGATNTEAFF | TRBV6-1 | TRBD1 | few | TRBJ1-1
TGTGCCAGCAGTTTAAGGTTAGGGGTTGACAGAGAGACCCAGTACTTC | CASSLRLGVDRETQYF | TRBV28 | . | few | TRBJ2-5
TGTGCCACCAGTTGGACAGGGGGCGGGGAGACCCAGTACTTC | CATSWTGGGETQYF | TRBV24-1 | TRBD1 | few | TRBJ2-5
TGTGCCAGCAGCTTAGGGGGGGAATCCTCCTACGAGCAGTACTTC | CASSLGGESSYEQYF | TRBV11-3 | . | many | TRBJ2-7
TGCGCCAGCAGCTTCCTGCTGGGACTAGCGGGAGATACAGATACGCAGTATTTT | CASSFLLGLAGDTDTQYF | TRBV5-1 | TRBD2 | few | TRBJ2-3
TGCGCCAGCAGCCACTACATCTCCTACGAGCAGTACTTC | CASSHYISYEQYF | TRBV4-3 | . | . | TRBJ2-7
TGCAGTGCTAGCCAGTCTGGGGCCAACGTCCTGACTTTC | CSASQSGANVLTF | TRBV20-1 | . | . | TRBJ2-6
TGTGCCACCAGCAGAGGGAACAGGGGGAGAACTGAAGCTTTCTTT | CATSRGNRGRTEAFF | TRBV15 | TRBD1 | many | TRBJ1-1
TGTGCCAGCAGTCGGGAAGGGGATCAGCCCCAGCATTTT | CASSREGDQPQHF | TRBV12-3/TRBV12-4 | . | many | TRBJ1-5
TGTGCCAGCAGTTTAGCAGGGAGCAATCAGCCCCAGCATTTT | CASSLAGSNQPQHF | TRBV27 | . | many | TRBJ1-5
TGTGCCAGCAGCTTAGAATGGTTCGGGACTAGCGGACAAGAGACCCAGTACTTC | CASSLEWFGTSGQETQYF | TRBV11-2 | TRBD2 | many | TRBJ2-5
TGTGCCACCAGTGACCCGGATGGGGGCAATGAGCAGTTCTTC | CATSDPDGGNEQFF | TRBV24-1 | . | many | TRBJ2-1
TGTGCCAGCAGCTTCCCGGGACAGAACTATGGCTACACCTTC | CASSFPGQNYGYTF | TRBV5-4 | TRBD1 | . | TRBJ1-2
TGTGCCAGCAGCTTAGTTCCTCGCGGGGGGTACAATGAGCAGTTCTTC | CASSLVPRGGYNEQFF | TRBV7-2 | TRBD2 | many | TRBJ2-1
TGTGCCAGCTCACCCGATATCCCTAGCGGCCAAGAGACCCAGTACTTC | CASSPDIPSGQETQYF | TRBV18 | TRBD2 | . | TRBJ2-5
TGTGCCAGCAGCCCGACAGGGCCCCTGAACACCGGGGAGCTGTTTTTT | CASSPTGPLNTGELFF | TRBV7-3 | TRBD1 | many | TRBJ2-2
TGTGCCAGCAGCCAAGTTCGGAGCGGGCCAAGTTACGAGCAGTACTTC | CASSQVRSGPSYEQYF | TRBV3-1 | . | . | TRBJ2-7
TGTGCCATCAGCCACAGGGGGCTTAACACTGAAGCTTTCTTT | CAISHRGLNTEAFF | TRBV10-3 | TRBD1 | many | TRBJ1-1
TGCGCCAGCAGCTTGGGACAGGGGCCTTGGGAGCAGTACTTC | CASSLGQGPWEQYF | TRBV5-1 | TRBD1 | many | TRBJ2-7
TGCGCCAGCAGCCAGTTACTAGCGGGCACAGATACGCAGTATTTT | CASSQLLAGTDTQYF | TRBV4-3 | TRBD2 | few | TRBJ2-3
TGTGCCAGCAGCTCAACCGGGACAGGGGGCTGGGAGCAGTACTTC | CASSSTGTGGWEQYF | TRBV7-3 | TRBD1 | many | TRBJ2-7
TGTGCCAGCATGGTGAACACTGAAGCTTTCTTT | CASMVNTEAFF | TRBV28 | . | many | TRBJ1-1
TGTGCCAGCAGTACGACAGGGGCCTATAACGGGCAGTACTTC | CASSTTGAYNGQYF | TRBV12-3/TRBV12-4 | TRBD1 | many | TRBJ2-7
TGCGCCAGCAGCTTGGCCCCTCCACAGGAGTACACCTTC | CASSLAPPQEYTF | TRBV5-1 | . | many | TRBJ1-2
TGTGCCAGCAGTTTAGCACCTGGACAGGGGAACACTGAAGCTTTCTTT | CASSLAPGQGNTEAFF | TRBV12-3/TRBV12-4 | TRBD1 | many | TRBJ1-1
TGTGCCAGCAGCCCGGGACTAGCGGGGGTCGATACGCAGTATTTT | CASSPGLAGVDTQYF | TRBV7-3 | TRBD2 | many | TRBJ2-3
TGTGCCAGCAGCTCAAGACGACAGGGGGCGAATCAGCCCCAGCATTTT | CASSSRRQGANQPQHF | TRBV7-9 | TRBD1 | many | TRBJ1-5